These 4 T cell receptor beta chains came from one sample sequenced in a study of blood T cell repertoires in COVID-19. Sequencing used immunoSEQ multiplex PCR; TCRdb keeps in-frame clones, though not all of them. The table has 150,000 to 200,000 clones, over 65% seen once. The specimen sequenced was peripheral blood. These receptors were collected from an older person with COVID-19, enrolled during active disease.

The gene calls are TRBV28 and TRBJ2-7; 10 bases agree with TRBD2. The V and J ends lost 5 bases and 3 bases, in that order; junction bases with no gene match: 4. Germline V gives CDR1 MDHEN, CDR2 SYDVKM. The CDR3 sequence is 14 residues long. CDR3 bases: TGTGCCAGCAGTCAGCGGGAGGGCTTCTACGAGCAGTACTTC. Translated: CASSQREGFYEQYF.

The J gene is TRBJ2-7, the V gene TRBV4-3, with 7 bases that match TRBD2. Germline V lookup: CDR1 LGHNA, CDR2 YSLEER. The CDR3 is made up of 18 amino acids. Germline trimming cut 0 bases from V and 3 bases from J; bases unmatched to any gene: 14. The CDR3 here is CASSQDLGGSLAHYEQYF. CDR3 DNA sequence: TGCGCCAGCAGCCAAGATCTGGGCGGGAGCTTGGCCCACTACGAGCAGTACTTC.

The CDR3 spells CASSRGGSGYEQYF. CDR3 DNA sequence: TGTGCCAGCAGCCGGGGGGGCTCCGGATACGAGCAGTACTTC. The J gene is TRBJ2-7, the V gene TRBV11-3; 8 bases agree with TRBD2. V lost 5 bases to trimming and J lost 4 bases; unmatched junction nucleotides: 7. The CDR3 spans 14 residues. CDR1 is SGHNT and CDR2 is YENEEA in the germline V gene.

V usage is TRBV7-9 and J usage is TRBJ2-1; D may be TRBD2 (5 bases). Germline CDR1 is SEHNR and CDR2 is FQNEAQ (reference sequence). This CDR3 has 13 residues. The V end lost 7 bases, the J end lost 4 bases, and 11 bases lay between the germline ends. CDR3 region: CASKVGEYNEQFF. The CDR3 nucleotides are TGTGCCAGCAAGGTCGGGGAGTACAATGAGCAGTTCTTC.